These T cell receptor beta chains were read from a single sample in a study of Ad26.COV2.S vaccination and SARS-CoV-2 variants. Generated by immunoSEQ multiplex PCR, the TCRdb table keeps only in-frame clones and is missing some. The sample has 330,000 or so clones; 75% to 90% are singletons. Sequences were derived from peripheral blood, sampled in a trial of Ad26.COV2.S vaccine versus placebo. These receptors were taken from a person aged 18-65 years who received the Ad26.COV2.S COVID-19 vaccine or a placebo. The CDR3 runs from the conserved cysteine through the conserved F or W. The order of the fields is CDR3 DNA, CDR3 protein, clone size, D gene, J gene, V gene. The D gene is left open where the match is weak. The size of a clone is reported for some rows only, either as once, few or many, or as a class for expanded clones.

TGCGCCAGCAGCCAAGAGGGACTTGAAATCCACAATGAGCAGTTCTTC	CASSQEGLEIHNEQFF	.	.	TRBJ2-1	TRBV4-1
TGCGCCAGCAGCCAAGATTGGTTCGGTGGCACCGGGGAGCTGTTTTTT	CASSQDWFGGTGELFF	.	.	TRBJ2-2	TRBV4-1
TGCGCCAGCAGCCATGGGGATGGAAACACCATATATTTT	CASSHGDGNTIYF	.	.	TRBJ1-3	TRBV4-3
TGTGCCAGCAGGGTAGCGGTACTAGATACGCAGTATTTT	CASRVAVLDTQYF	.	.	TRBJ2-3	TRBV7-2
TGTGCCAGCAGTCCTATGAAGGGCAATCAGCCCCAGCATTTT	CASSPMKGNQPQHF	.	.	TRBJ1-5	TRBV6-5
TGTGCCAGCAGCCCCGATAGCGGGGCGAACACCGGGGAGCTGTTTTTT	CASSPDSGANTGELFF	.	TRBD2	TRBJ2-2	TRBV9
TGTGCCAGCAGCTTGTCAAGCCGCGGGAGGGCCTATGAGCAGTTCTTC	CASSLSSRGRAYEQFF	.	TRBD2	TRBJ2-1	TRBV5-4
TGTGCCAGAAACCCGACAAAATCAGGTCGGACTGAAGCTTTCTTT	CARNPTKSGRTEAFF	few	.	TRBJ1-1	TRBV30
TGTGCCTGGAGACTCCTTCCTCTTATACGGGAGAACACTGAAGCTTTCTTT	CAWRLLPLIRENTEAFF	.	.	TRBJ1-1	TRBV30
TGTGCCAGCAGCTTAGAGGGGACAGGGGAATATACGCAGTATTTT	CASSLEGTGEYTQYF	.	TRBD1	TRBJ2-3	TRBV11-2
TGTGCCAGCAGCCAAGAGTTTCGGGGGGCTAGCGGGCATAGGACAGATACGCAGTATTTT	CASSQEFRGASGHRTDTQYF	once	TRBD2	TRBJ2-3	TRBV3-1/TRBV3-2
TGTGCCAGCAGCTTCCAGGGGAACGAACAAGGCGGCTACACCTTC	CASSFQGNEQGGYTF	.	.	TRBJ1-2	TRBV7-9
TGTGCCAGCAGAGAAAACCTAGAGACGGAGAGGTCCTGGCAGCAGTACTTC	CASRENLETERSWQQYF	.	.	TRBJ2-7	TRBV28
TGTGCCAGCAGCTTAGCGATAAGCGGGAGACCCTCTTTT	CASSLAISGRPSF	.	TRBD2	TRBJ2-3	TRBV7-2
TGTGCCAGCGGACCGCCGGACTTCCGTGGGGAGCTGTTTTTT	CASGPPDFRGELFF	.	.	TRBJ2-2	TRBV11-3
TGCGCCATCTCGGTGGATTCGGAGACCCAGTACTTC	CAISVDSETQYF	.	.	TRBJ2-5	TRBV5-1
TGTGCCAGCAGCATATTCGCGAGCGGGATTATGGGGAATGAGCAGTTCTTC	CASSIFASGIMGNEQFF	once	TRBD2	TRBJ2-1	TRBV7-2
TGTGCCAGCAGCTCGGACATGTACACTGAAGCTTTCTTT	CASSSDMYTEAFF	once	.	TRBJ1-1	TRBV7-2
TGCGCCAGCAGCCCCTCTGCTTACTCCTACGAGCAGTACTTC	CASSPSAYSYEQYF	few	.	TRBJ2-7	TRBV4-3
TGTGCCAGCAGTGGGGACAGGGTAAACATTCAGTACTTC	CASSGDRVNIQYF	once	TRBD1	TRBJ2-4	TRBV9
TGTGCCAGCAGCTTAGACGGCAATCAGCCCCAGCATTTT	CASSLDGNQPQHF	.	.	TRBJ1-5	TRBV7-2
TGCAGCGTTGAAGCGGGTGTTGAAGCTTTCTTT	CSVEAGVEAFF	.	.	TRBJ1-1	TRBV29-1
TGTGCCAGCAGTTCTAGCGGGGGGGCTGGAGAGACCCAGTACTTC	CASSSSGGAGETQYF	.	TRBD2	TRBJ2-5	TRBV6-6
TGTGCCAGCAGCTTAGATCTGTGGGGAGCGCAGCCCCAGCATTTT	CASSLDLWGAQPQHF	.	.	TRBJ1-5	TRBV11-2
TGTGCCAGCTCTAACAGGGACTTTTTGCGTGGCTACACCTTC	CASSNRDFLRGYTF	.	.	TRBJ1-2	TRBV18
TGTGCCAGCAGTGAATCCCCTAGCTATAATTCACCCCTCCACTTT	CASSESPSYNSPLHF	.	.	TRBJ1-6	TRBV25-1
TGTGCCAGCAGCCTACGTCCAGGGGTTGGTTCCTACGAGCAGTACTTC	CASSLRPGVGSYEQYF	.	.	TRBJ2-7	TRBV14
TGCGCCAGCAGCCAGAAGGCAAAAGGGAATGGAAACACCATATATTTT	CASSQKAKGNGNTIYF	.	.	TRBJ1-3	TRBV4-3
TGTGCCAGCAGCACCTATAATACAGGGGTTAGAGGAGATACGCAGTATTTT	CASSTYNTGVRGDTQYF	.	TRBD1	TRBJ2-3	TRBV7-8
TGTGCCAGCAGTTACTCAGGGACAAATGAAGCTTTCTTT	CASSYSGTNEAFF	.	.	TRBJ1-1	TRBV6-5
TGTGCCAGTCGCGACAGGCTATCGAACGTCAACACCGGGGAGCTGTTTTTT	CASRDRLSNVNTGELFF	.	.	TRBJ2-2	TRBV19
TGTGCCAGCAGTGAAGCACAGGGGGGGAACTATGGCTACACCTTC	CASSEAQGGNYGYTF	.	TRBD1	TRBJ1-2	TRBV6-1
TGTGCCAGCAGCTTAGGGGGAAGGGGCTCAAACTATGGCTACACCTTC	CASSLGGRGSNYGYTF	.	.	TRBJ1-2	TRBV7-2
TGTGCCACCAGTGATCCCCTCGCGACAGGGTCTGATACGCAGTATTTT	CATSDPLATGSDTQYF	.	TRBD1	TRBJ2-3	TRBV24-1
TGCGCCAGCAGCCTGACGGACGAAGAGACCCAGTACTTC	CASSLTDEETQYF	.	.	TRBJ2-5	TRBV4-3
TGCGCCAGCAGCCAAGCGGGGTTGAGCAATCAGCCCCAGCATTTT	CASSQAGLSNQPQHF	.	.	TRBJ1-5	TRBV4-1
TGCGCCAGCAGCTTGGGGGACAGGGACTACACTGAAGCTTTCTTT	CASSLGDRDYTEAFF	.	TRBD1	TRBJ1-1	TRBV5-1
TGCGCCAGCAGCCAAGAGTGGAAGGGCAATCAGCCCCAGCATTTT	CASSQEWKGNQPQHF	.	.	TRBJ1-5	TRBV4-3
TGTGCCAGCAGCTTATTGCTCGGAGGACAGGGGGCGAGGGGCTACACCTTC	CASSLLLGGQGARGYTF	.	TRBD1	TRBJ1-2	TRBV7-6
TGCAGCGGGCGTGAGACGGCCACCTACGAGCAGTACTTC	CSGRETATYEQYF	once	.	TRBJ2-7	TRBV29-1
TGTGCCAGCAGTTACTCGGTCAGATACACTGAAGCTTTCTTT	CASSYSVRYTEAFF	.	.	TRBJ1-1	TRBV6-6
TGTGCCAGCTCACCCCTCTCCTACGAGCAGTACTTC	CASSPLSYEQYF	.	.	TRBJ2-7	TRBV18
TGTGCCACCGCCAGGACTGTCGCGAACACCGGGGAGCTGTTTTTT	CATARTVANTGELFF	.	.	TRBJ2-2	TRBV10-3
TGTGCCAGCAGACACAACAGGGTCTTGAACACTGAAGCTTTCTTT	CASRHNRVLNTEAFF	.	.	TRBJ1-1	TRBV7-2
TGTGCCTGGAGTGTAGGGCTAGCGGGGCCGCGTACGCAGTATTTT	CAWSVGLAGPRTQYF	.	TRBD2	TRBJ2-3	TRBV30
TGTGCCAGCAGCTCAGAGACAACAACTAATGAAAAACTGTTTTTT	CASSSETTTNEKLFF	.	.	TRBJ1-4	TRBV5-6
TGTGCCAGCAGCCAAGTGATAGGTGGAAACACCATATATTTT	CASSQVIGGNTIYF	.	.	TRBJ1-3	TRBV14
TGCGCCAGCAGCCATCTAACAGGGACAGAACAAGAGACCCAGTACTTC	CASSHLTGTEQETQYF	.	TRBD1	TRBJ2-5	TRBV4-1
TGCGCCAGCAGTACCGGACAGCAATTACCGGGCTACGAGCAGTACTTC	CASSTGQQLPGYEQYF	.	.	TRBJ2-7	TRBV10-1
TGTGCCAGCAGTTTAGAGGTAGCGGGAGTAGTGAATGAGCAGTTCTTC	CASSLEVAGVVNEQFF	.	TRBD2	TRBJ2-1	TRBV27
TGTGCCACCAGCAGAGAGCAGACAGTGACAGATACGCAGTATTTT	CATSREQTVTDTQYF	once	.	TRBJ2-3	TRBV15
TGTGCCAGTAAGATGCGGGGACTCCACCAAGAGACCCAGTACTTC	CASKMRGLHQETQYF	.	.	TRBJ2-5	TRBV19